The 21 T cell receptor beta chains in this list originate from one sample, sequenced in a study of T cells after yellow fever vaccination. TCRdb analysed the 5' RACE reads with MiXCR anew, one entry per CDR3 protein. Of a few hundred thousand distinct CDR3 sequences detected, around 19% appear once; the ten largest clones hold about 18%. This material consisted of PBMCs, taken before the yellow fever booster vaccination. These receptor sequences come from a man aged 18 to 30 who received the YFV17D yellow fever vaccine.

The CDR3 DNA follows: TGCGCCAGCAGCCGAGTGGCAGGGGGCAACTACGAGCAGTACTTC. Protein product: CASSRVAGGNYEQYF. The V call is TRBV4-1, the J call TRBJ2-7; 8 bases line up with TRBD1. The CDR3 covers 15 residues. V dropped 4 bases and J dropped 3; count of bases not matched to a gene: 8. CDR1 is MGHRA and CDR2 is YSYEKL in the germline V gene.

The sample holds a few counts of this clonotype. This sequence joins TRBV6-5 and TRBJ2-7; 12 positions agree with TRBD2. Losses at the gene ends were 0 bases for V and 6 bases for J; bases not matched to a gene: 6. This CDR3 region has 16 residues. The germline V gene has CDR1 MNHEY and CDR2 SVGAGI. The CDR3 is CASSYSKRLAGVEQYF. The CDR3 nucleotides are TGTGCCAGCAGTTACTCGAAGCGACTAGCGGGGGTCGAGCAGTACTTC.

The chain combines TRBV5-5 with TRBJ1-1; TRBD1 aligns across 7 bases. The V segment lost 0 bases and the J segment 0 bases; nucleotides outside the gene matches: 8. The germline gives CDR1 SGHKS, CDR2 YYEKEE (reference sequence). The CDR3 has 17 amino acids. In DNA form, the CDR3 reads TGTGCCAGCAGCTTGGACGGGACAGAAATTATGAACACTGAAGCTTTCTTT. Protein: CASSLDGTEIMNTEAFF.

This clonotype was detected only a few times. V is TRBV27 and J is TRBJ2-5; the match to TRBD2 covers 9 bases. There are 13 residues in the CDR3. Germline values: CDR1 MNHEY, CDR2 SMNVEV (reference sequence). V was pared by 4 bases and J by 12 bases, with 9 bases of the junction left unmatched. The CDR3 DNA reads as TGTGCCAGCAGTTATAGCGGGGGCACCCGGGAGTACTTC. Translating gives CASSYSGGTREYF.

The rearrangement links TRBV12-3 or TRBV12-4 to TRBJ2-3; D tentatively reads TRBD1 or TRBD2 (5 bases each). Trimming pared 6 bases from V and 8 bases from J, leaving 18 bases between. The CDR3 is made up of 14 amino acids. The CDR3 loop reads CASSFTTRDGTQYF. For the CDR3, the DNA is TGTGCCAGCAGCTTCACTACTAGGGACGGTACGCAGTATTTT.

This clonotype was seen more than once but under ten times. This chain joins TRBV30 and TRBJ2-2; 8 bases map to TRBD1. Trimming took 1 base from V and 1 from J; bases not matched to a gene: 8. Germline CDR1 is GTSNPN and CDR2 is SVGIG (reference sequence). This CDR3 is 17 amino acids long. CDR3 sequence: CAWSDRQGIRNTGELFF. As DNA, the CDR3 is TGTGCCTGGAGTGACCGACAGGGGATAAGGAACACCGGGGAGCTGTTTTTT.

The table lists this clonotype with a few counts. V is TRBV9 and J is TRBJ2-3; possible D gene TRBD2, 5 bases. The germline gives CDR1 SGDLS, CDR2 YYNGEE. The ends were cut back, 4 bases at V and 3 bases at J, with 21 bases in the middle. This CDR3 comprises 17 residues. CDR3 DNA: TGTGCCAGCAGCCAGCTACCAGCTGATGGAGGTACAGATACGCAGTATTTT. Its protein product is CASSQLPADGGTDTQYF.

The CDR3 region has the DNA TGTGCCAGCAGCGAGGACAGATGGACTGAAGCTTTCTTT. Residues: CASSEDRWTEAFF. V is TRBV6-5 and J is TRBJ1-1, with a tentative D call TRBD1 (6 bases). The CDR3 has 13 amino acids. Trimming took off 6 bases at V and 5 bases at J, with 13 bases between the two ends. Germline V CDR1 and CDR2: MNHEY, SVGAGI.

The sample holds a few counts of this clonotype. The chain is built from TRBV6-2 or TRBV6-3 and TRBJ1-2; 10 nucleotides align to TRBD1. The CDR3 spans 14 residues. Germline V gives CDR1 MNHEY, CDR2 SVGEGT. J lost 6 bases, V lost 2 bases, and 3 bases had no gene match. This CDR3 reads CASSYRTGGNGYTF. In DNA, the CDR3 is TGTGCCAGCAGTTACCGGACAGGGGGGAATGGCTACACCTTC.

Only a few counts were recorded for this clonotype. This chain links TRBV6-5 with TRBJ2-5, with no clear D. The CDR3 loop spans 16 amino acids. Germline CDR1 MNHEY, CDR2 SVGAGI. The V end was cut by 0 bases, the J end by 4 bases, with 15 bases between. In DNA form, the CDR3 reads TGTGCCAGCAGTTACTCGATCCCACGTTTGGGAGAGACCCAGTACTTC. This translates into CASSYSIPRLGETQYF.

The chain links TRBV7-2 to TRBJ2-3; possibly TRBD1 for D (6 bases). V gave up 3 bases and J gave up 2 bases, with 9 bases separating them. This CDR3 has 14 residues. CDR1 is SGHTA and CDR2 is FQGNSA in the germline V gene. For the CDR3, the DNA is TGTGCCAGCAGCTTTACAGGGTACACAGATACGCAGTATTTT. Encoded protein: CASSFTGYTDTQYF.

This clonotype was observed a handful of times. The chain is built from TRBV20-1 and TRBJ2-3; D is unresolved. The ends were cut back, 3 bases at V and 0 bases at J, with 10 bases in the middle. The CDR3 covers 14 residues. Germline V gives CDR1 DFQATT, CDR2 SNEGSKA (reference sequence). The CDR3 sequence: CSARRFSSTDTQYF. The CDR3, as DNA: TGCAGTGCTAGGAGATTCTCTAGCACAGATACGCAGTATTTT.

This clonotype was picked up one time. This CDR3 reads CASSPRMVGGYTF. CDR3 DNA: TGTGCCAGCAGTCCCCGAATGGTGGGAGGCTACACCTTC. This chain connects TRBV7-8 to TRBJ1-2; D call uncertain. CDR3 size: 13 residues. CDR1 is SGHVS, CDR2 FQNEAQ, per germline. Trimming took off 6 bases at V and 8 bases at J, with 16 bases between the two ends.

This clonotype has a count of ten or more. This chain connects TRBV11-2 to TRBJ2-1; no clear D. Germline CDR1 reads SGHAT; CDR2 reads FQNNGV. The V gene lost 6 bases and the J gene lost 11 bases, with 11 bases spanning the gap. This CDR3 has 11 residues. The CDR3 region is CASSFGRQQFF. Here the CDR3 DNA reads TGTGCCAGCAGTTTCGGACGTCAGCAGTTCTTC.

The table lists this clonotype with a few counts. CDR3 sequence (DNA): TGCGCCAGCAGCCATGAGGGGGGGGGACAGCCCCAGCATTTT. Its translation is CASSHEGGGQPQHF. The chain employs TRBV4-1 and TRBJ1-5; D possibly corresponds to TRBD1 (6 bases). The CDR3 covers 14 residues. V lost 3 bases, J lost 7 bases, and 13 bases lay in between. The V gene's germline CDR1 is MGHRA and CDR2 YSYEKL.

This chain connects TRBV27 to TRBJ1-4; TRBD1 matches at 7 bases. The V segment lost 6 bases and the J segment 8 bases; nucleotides outside the gene matches: 6. The germline gives CDR1 MNHEY, CDR2 SMNVEV (reference sequence). The CDR3 is made up of 13 amino acids. CDR3 DNA: TGTGCCAGCAGCCGACAGGGTGGGGAAAAACTGTTTTTT. Translating gives CASSRQGGEKLFF.

This clonotype appeared many times. A read error may account for a junction end that differs from germline. The V gene is TRBV5-1, the J gene TRBJ2-1; 9 nucleotides line up with TRBD2. Germline V gene lookup returns CDR1 SGHRS and CDR2 YFSETQ. This CDR3 contains 13 residues. In nucleotides, the CDR3 is TGTGCCAGCAGCTTGCGGGGGGGCAATGAGCAGTTCTTC. It encodes CASSLRGGNEQFF.

The rearrangement links TRBV5-1 to TRBJ1-4, with a weak D call TRBD1 (6 bases). Germline-derived CDR1 and CDR2 are SGHRS and YFSETQ. The CDR3 runs 14 residues. V was cut by 4 bases and J by 7 bases, with 14 bases left in between. CDR3 DNA sequence: TGCGCCAGCAGCACCGGGGGCGCGGGTGAAAAACTGTTTTTT. It codes for CASSTGGAGEKLFF. The full variable domain, with the rest looked up from reference TRBV5-1 and TRBJ1-4, is KAGVTQTPRYLIKTRGQQVTLSCSPISGHRSVSWYQQTPGQGLQFLFEYFSETQRNKGNFPGRFSGRQFSNSRSEMNVSTLELGDSALYLCASSTGGAGEKLFFGSGTQLSVL.

The chain joins TRBV4-3 to TRBJ1-1; the D gene is possibly TRBD1 (5 bases). The CDR3 runs 16 residues. Trimming took 5 bases from V and 5 from J, leaving 21 bases between them. CDR1 and CDR2 from the germline V gene are LGHNA and YSLEER. The CDR3 region is CASSTEAGDRVTEAFF. As DNA, the CDR3 is TGCGCCAGCAGCACCGAGGCTGGGGACCGGGTGACTGAAGCTTTCTTT.

This clonotype has just a few counts. V gene TRBV4-1 combines with J gene TRBJ2-5; D is unresolved. This CDR3 is 14 amino acids long. V was trimmed by 1 base and J by 3 bases, leaving 9 bases between them. CDR1 MGHRA and CDR2 YSYEKL come from the germline V gene. CDR3 sequence (DNA): TGCGCCAGCAGCCAAGTGGCCGGAAAAGAGACCCAGTACTTC. Translation: CASSQVAGKETQYF.

There are a few counts of this clonotype. The rearrangement links TRBV5-8 to TRBJ1-1, with no clear D. The V end lost 5 bases, the J end lost 1 base, and 9 bases lay between the germline ends. Germline-derived CDR1 and CDR2 are SGHTS and YDEGEE. The CDR3 runs 13 residues. CDR3 sequence: CASSHARNTEAFF. The CDR3 nucleotides are TGTGCCAGCAGTCACGCCCGGAACACTGAAGCTTTCTTT.